A selection of T cell receptor beta chains follows, all from one sample in a study of identical twins. TCRdb re-derived calls from the 5' RACE reads in MiXCR, one entry per CDR3 protein. The sample includes fewer than 550,000 distinct CDR3 sequences, 15% of them seen just once. This sample was also put to use in a study of yellow fever vaccine responses in identical twins.

The sample consisted of CD4+ T cells sorted from blood. The origin of the receptors is a woman aged 18-29 years in good health. Each CDR3 is given without its conserved first and last residue. The order of the fields is clone size, J gene, V gene, CDR3 protein. Some rows have no size entry. The others give once, few or many, or a class for an expanded clone.

>few|TRBJ1-1|TRBV28
ASRYTYTEAF
>-|TRBJ1-1|TRBV7-2
ASSLLSGATEAF
>few|TRBJ2-2|TRBV4-2
ASSQEPAGGMNTGELF
>-|TRBJ2-7|TRBV5-8
ASSPGQGRAKQY
>-|TRBJ1-1|TRBV3-1
ASSQEQARGTEAF
>few|TRBJ2-2|TRBV15
ATSREAGMNTGELF
>once|TRBJ2-7|TRBV2
ASSAESIPGLRPEQY
>-|TRBJ2-1|TRBV6-5
ASSYKTLAGGPGQF
>few|TRBJ2-2|TRBV6-1
ASSTKGGGELF
>few|TRBJ2-1|TRBV7-9
ASSLAEDREQF
>-|TRBJ2-1|TRBV12-5
ASAQGTKGNEQF
>few|TRBJ2-3|TRBV10-1
ASSDRTVPPISGRPTDTQY
>-|TRBJ2-5|TRBV5-1
ASSKGLAGVGGETQY
>many|TRBJ2-3|TRBV5-1
ASSTGTSGVNLDTQY
>-|TRBJ2-1|TRBV20-1
SARKPGLAFNEQF
>few|TRBJ2-5|TRBV19
ASSPPAGETQY
>-|TRBJ2-4|TRBV10-3
AISESGQPFEGQY
>-|TRBJ1-4|TRBV7-9
ASSFPGGGEKLF
>once|TRBJ2-1|TRBV7-2
ASRIQGSYNEQF